This T cell receptor beta chain was captured in a study of blood T cell repertoires in COVID-19. Whole-study context: The study drew acute and convalescent COVID-19 samples from the United States, Italy and Spain. T cells, B-cell-depleted T cells, or PBMCs supplied cDNA or gDNA.

CDR1 is LNHDA and CDR2 is SQIVND in the germline V gene (reference sequence). This CDR3 has 15 amino acids. Trimming shortened V by 6 bases and J by 1 base, and 16 bases separated the two germline ends. In the original processing: Reference gene primer amplification yielded estimated nucleated cell counts. The table came from immunoSEQ multiplex PCR; TCRdb's copy has only in-frame clones and leaves some out. V, J and clone size derive from that table, while D and trimming were established from the DNA sequence. The data show around 210,000 clones, 80% seen once. This receptor was taken from a woman between 65 and 79 years old with acute or convalescent COVID-19. The sample consisted of peripheral blood. V is TRBV19 and J is TRBJ2-7, with D possibly TRBD2 on 5 matching bases. The CDR3 loop is CASSPGLDRSYEQYF. The CDR3 DNA sequence: TGTGCCAGTAGCCCAGGACTGGATCGTTCCTACGAGCAGTACTTC.